The rows below give T cell receptor beta chains drawn from one sample of a study of T-cell reconstitution after alpha-beta-depleted transplantation in children. TCRdb reanalysed the PCR reads using MiXCR and keeps one entry per CDR3 protein. The data contain about 200,000 distinct CDR3 sequences, roughly 8.3% of them singletons. The source was PBMCs, mostly from graft donor cells, collected 360 days after TCRalphabeta/CD19-depleted stem cell transplant. The receptors derive from a male patient between 2 and 15 years old who had a stem cell transplant for acute myeloid leukemia, so the T cells may come from the graft donor. Each CDR3 is given with its conserved first and last residue. A D gene is named only where the DNA matches it firmly. Clone sizes are given selectively: once, few, many, or a class where the clone is expanded.

j_call v_call d_call clone_size cdr3_aa cdr3_nt
TRBJ1-5 TRBV12-3/TRBV12-4 - many CASSLGGLNSLQPQHF TGTGCCAGCAGTTTAGGGGGCTTAAACTCATTGCAGCCCCAGCATTTT
TRBJ1-2 TRBV7-9 TRBD1 few CASSSTGVIANYGYTF TGTGCCAGCAGCTCAACAGGGGTCATAGCTAACTATGGCTACACCTTC
TRBJ2-1 TRBV12-3/TRBV12-4 TRBD1 - CASSYRGMGNEQFF TGTGCCAGCAGTTACAGGGGTATGGGGAATGAGCAGTTCTTC
TRBJ1-1 TRBV5-1 - few CASSWAWGSMNTEAFF TGCGCCAGCAGCTGGGCCTGGGGGTCCATGAACACTGAAGCTTTCTTT
TRBJ2-7 TRBV28 - many CASSSPGTGTYEQYF TGTGCCAGCAGCAGTCCGGGGACGGGAACCTACGAGCAGTACTTC
TRBJ2-5 TRBV7-8 TRBD1 - CASSLEWWGGTGVGTQYF TGTGCCAGCAGCTTAGAATGGTGGGGGGGGACAGGGGTTGGTACCCAGTACTTC
TRBJ1-5 TRBV7-9 - few CASSFSGANQPQHF TGTGCCAGCAGCTTCTCAGGGGCCAATCAGCCCCAGCATTTT
TRBJ1-1 TRBV2 - many CASSDSTPGNTEAFF TGTGCCAGCAGTGACTCGACACCGGGGAACACTGAAGCTTTCTTT
TRBJ1-5 TRBV12-3/TRBV12-4 - many CASSLTGNQPQHF TGTGCCAGCAGTTTAACGGGGAATCAGCCCCAGCATTTT
TRBJ2-1 TRBV28 TRBD2 many CASRGGVSSYNEQFF TGTGCCAGCAGGGGGGGGGTAAGCTCCTACAATGAGCAGTTCTTC
TRBJ1-3 TRBV20-1 - few CSARDEKGAGNTIYF TGCAGTGCTAGAGATGAAAAGGGGGCTGGAAACACCATATATTTT
TRBJ2-7 TRBV29-1 - - CSVLQGGFYEQYF TGCAGCGTTCTGCAGGGTGGGTTCTACGAGCAGTACTTC
TRBJ2-1 TRBV5-1 TRBD1 many CASSSTGTSYNEQFF TGCGCCAGCAGCTCGACAGGGACGTCCTACAATGAGCAGTTCTTC
TRBJ2-5 TRBV7-2 TRBD2 many CASSLARTRQETQYF TGTGCCAGCAGCTTAGCCAGGACTAGGCAAGAGACCCAGTACTTC
TRBJ2-1 TRBV4-3 TRBD2 few CASRPSGRAFNEQFF TGCGCCAGCAGACCCAGCGGGAGGGCCTTCAATGAGCAGTTCTTC
TRBJ2-7 TRBV3-1 TRBD1 - CASSQDPRGLGEQYF TGTGCCAGCAGCCAAGACCCGAGGGGGCTTGGCGAGCAGTACTTC
TRBJ2-7 TRBV4-2 TRBD2 many CASSRSALTSGSREQYF TGTGCCAGCAGCCGTTCGGCACTGACTAGCGGGAGTCGCGAGCAGTACTTC
TRBJ1-2 TRBV5-1 - few CASSPSENYGYTF TGCGCCAGCAGCCCTTCGGAAAACTATGGCTACACCTTC
TRBJ1-2 TRBV12-3/TRBV12-4 TRBD1 few CASSHWTGDHGYTF TGTGCCAGCAGCCACTGGACAGGGGACCATGGCTACACCTTC
TRBJ2-5 TRBV18 - many CASSPPPSRTLSHF TGTGCCAGCTCACCACCACCTTCTCGGACACTTTCTCACTTC
TRBJ1-2 TRBV4-1 - many CASSQAVGQENF TGCGCCAGCAGCCAAGCGGTGGGGCAGGAGAACTTC
TRBJ2-7 TRBV11-1 - - CASSPGDAYEQYF TGTGCCAGCAGCCCCGGGGACGCCTACGAGCAGTACTTC
TRBJ2-1 TRBV5-1 - many CASTHTGLARNEQFF TGCGCCAGCACCCACACAGGGTTGGCGAGGAATGAGCAGTTCTTC
TRBJ2-1 TRBV10-3 - many CAISESPPLEQFF TGTGCCATCAGTGAGTCGCCGCCTCTGGAGCAGTTCTTC
TRBJ2-1 TRBV12-3/TRBV12-4 TRBD1 many CASSSTGANEQFF TGTGCCAGCAGTTCTACAGGGGCCAATGAGCAGTTCTTC
TRBJ2-5 TRBV29-1 TRBD2 - CSALWGLAGETQYF TGCAGCGCTCTCTGGGGGCTAGCGGGAGAGACCCAGTACTTC
TRBJ2-5 TRBV12-3/TRBV12-4 - many CASSFFGEETQYF TGTGCCAGCAGTTTCTTCGGGGAGGAGACCCAGTACTTC
TRBJ1-4 TRBV6-1 - many CASRPSGGTNEKLFF TGTGCCAGCAGACCCTCCGGGGGAACTAATGAAAAACTGTTTTTT
TRBJ2-3 TRBV2 - few CASSGTTDTQYF TGTGCCAGCAGCGGTACCACAGATACGCAGTATTTT
TRBJ1-4 TRBV7-2 - many CASSLAPVSTNEKLFF TGTGCCAGCAGCTTAGCGCCGGTGTCTACTAATGAAAAACTGTTTTTT
TRBJ2-3 TRBV30 - - CAWTPQLNLRVHF TGTGCCTGGACTCCCCAACTCAACCTTCGAGTGCATTTT
TRBJ1-2 TRBV29-1 - many CSVEGQSYGYTF TGCAGCGTTGAAGGGCAGAGCTATGGCTACACCTTC
TRBJ2-3 TRBV5-1 - - CASSSQLDTQYF TGCGCCAGCAGCTCACAGCTAGATACGCAGTATTTT
TRBJ1-3 TRBV18 - - CASSVPGNTIYF TGTGCCAGCTCGGTTCCGGGAAACACCATATATTTT
TRBJ1-3 TRBV10-3 TRBD1 few CAISEPGQGYSGNTIYF TGTGCCATCAGTGAGCCGGGACAGGGTTACTCTGGAAACACCATATATTTT
TRBJ2-3 TRBV5-1 TRBD2 many CASSPGFSGGITDTQYF TGCGCCAGCAGCCCCGGTTTTAGCGGGGGGATCACAGATACGCAGTATTTT
TRBJ2-1 TRBV20-1 TRBD2 - CSAIALAGRYNEQFF TGCAGTGCTATCGCCCTAGCGGGCAGGTACAATGAGCAGTTCTTC
TRBJ2-1 TRBV12-3/TRBV12-4 - few CASTQADEQFF TGTGCCAGCACCCAAGCGGATGAGCAGTTCTTC
TRBJ1-1 TRBV12-3/TRBV12-4 TRBD1 - CASRRRDRGLLRPFF TGTGCCAGCAGGCGACGGGACAGGGGGCTCTTGCGGCCTTTCTTT
TRBJ1-1 TRBV5-5 TRBD1 few CASSPWEEGAYF TGTGCCAGCAGCCCCTGGGAGGAGGGGGCGTACTTT
TRBJ1-1 TRBV18 - - CASSPSAGDTEAFF TGTGCCAGCTCACCATCAGCCGGGGACACTGAAGCTTTCTTT
TRBJ1-2 TRBV12-3/TRBV12-4 - - CASTKTPAGIENYGYTF TGTGCCAGCACAAAAACACCAGCAGGGATTGAGAACTATGGCTACACCTTC
TRBJ2-7 TRBV20-1 - few CSARDPAGSSSYEQYF TGCAGTGCTAGAGATCCGGCGGGATCCTCATCCTACGAGCAGTACTTC
TRBJ2-5 TRBV6-5 - few CASSYVQGWETQYF TGTGCCAGCAGTTACGTTCAGGGGTGGGAGACCCAGTACTTC
TRBJ2-2 TRBV7-3 TRBD2 few CASSLVGTSGSGELFF TGTGCCAGCAGCTTAGTAGGGACTAGCGGGTCCGGGGAGCTGTTTTTT